The next 5 T cell receptor beta chains were all read from a single sample in a study of CD8 T cells in ankylosing spondylitis. In TCRdb, the 5' RACE reads were re-called with MiXCR into one record per CDR3 protein. The sample holds roughly 440,000 distinct CDR3 sequences, 15% to 20% seen once. Study-level points and caveats: Apparently characteristic of ankylosing spondylitis blood was a TCR beta motif (roughly 8 highly homologous variants).

Antigen specificity for these receptors is unknown. Sequencing was carried out using blood, either unsorted or a sorted T cell fraction (not recorded which). Receptors originate from a male donor with ankylosing spondylitis.

This clonotype was detected only a few times. The rearrangement uses TRBV10-3 and TRBJ1-5; D not resolved. Trimming took 2 bases from V and 11 from J, leaving 13 bases between them. The CDR3 totals 13 residues. CDR1 ENHRY and CDR2 SYGVKD come from the germline V gene. The CDR3 protein is CAISEADRSTQHF. CDR3 in DNA: TGTGCCATCAGTGAGGCTGACCGCTCAACCCAGCATTTT.

The CDR3 here is CASSFGSASNQETQYF. In nucleotides, the CDR3 is TGCGCCAGCAGCTTTGGCAGCGCCTCCAACCAAGAGACCCAGTACTTC. V is TRBV5-1 and J is TRBJ2-5; D call uncertain. In germline, CDR1 is SGHRS, CDR2 YFSETQ. CDR3 length equals 16 residues. Trimming removed 2 bases from V and 0 bases from J, with 14 bases in between.

The V gene is TRBV29-1, the J gene TRBJ2-1; tentative D call: TRBD2 (5 bases). Trimming took off 0 bases at V and 0 bases at J, with 12 bases between the two ends. Germline V CDR1 and CDR2: SQVTM, ANQGSEA. The CDR3 extends over 16 amino acids. The CDR3 sequence is CSVEDGSASSYNEQFF. For the CDR3, the DNA is TGCAGCGTTGAAGACGGTAGCGCTAGCTCCTACAATGAGCAGTTCTTC.

This chain links TRBV5-1 with TRBJ2-7; tentatively, D is TRBD1 or TRBD2 (5 bases each). The V and J ends lost 4 bases and 3 bases respectively, with 20 bases between them. The CDR3 loop spans 16 amino acids. Germline assignment: CDR1 SGHRS and CDR2 YFSETQ. The CDR3 reads CASSAIGTTGDYEQYF. CDR3 bases: TGCGCCAGCAGCGCAATCGGGACCACCGGTGACTACGAGCAGTACTTC. Full variable domain (outside the CDR3, taken from reference TRBV5-1 and TRBJ2-7): KAGVTQTPRYLIKTRGQQVTLSCSPISGHRSVSWYQQTPGQGLQFLFEYFSETQRNKGNFPGRFSGRQFSNSRSEMNVSTLELGDSALYLCASSAIGTTGDYEQYFGPGTRLTVT.

The chain is built from TRBV20-1 and TRBJ1-5, with D unresolved. CDR1 and CDR2 from the germline V gene are DFQATT and SNEGSKA (reference sequence). Trimming removed 0 bases at V and 6 bases at J, with 6 bases between. This CDR3 region has 12 residues. Here the CDR3 reads CSARESTQPQHF. The CDR3 nucleotides read TGCAGTGCTAGAGAAAGTACTCAGCCCCAGCATTTT.